This T cell receptor beta chain was sequenced for a study of blood T cells in healthy people across ages. About this clonotype: Its target is not known.

Findings and caveats of the study: Per million T cells, the diversity of TCR beta decreased roughly linearly as age advanced. More naive CD4+ cells and higher diversity marked long-lived donors relative to aged donors.

The CDR3 has 14 residues. Germline CDR1 is SGHRS and CDR2 is YFSETQ. With 4 bases removed from V and 6 bases from J, the gap between germline ends came to 16 bases. Primers used in a second PCR of roughly 6 to 11 cycles were a sample-barcoded 5' primer and a J-beta primer mix. Each cDNA molecule carried a tag from a template-switch adaptor that contained 12 random nucleotides. Each CDR3 protein is one row after TCRdb ran MiXCR on the 5' RACE reads. The data hold some 1,800,000 distinct CDR3 sequences, with 30% to 40% observed a single time. The source material was blood. The TCR originated in a human donor in good health. V usage is TRBV5-1 and J usage is TRBJ1-2, with no clear D. CDR3 loop: CASSVTMGEDGYTF. In DNA form, the CDR3 reads TGCGCCAGCAGCGTCACGATGGGCGAGGATGGCTACACCTTC.